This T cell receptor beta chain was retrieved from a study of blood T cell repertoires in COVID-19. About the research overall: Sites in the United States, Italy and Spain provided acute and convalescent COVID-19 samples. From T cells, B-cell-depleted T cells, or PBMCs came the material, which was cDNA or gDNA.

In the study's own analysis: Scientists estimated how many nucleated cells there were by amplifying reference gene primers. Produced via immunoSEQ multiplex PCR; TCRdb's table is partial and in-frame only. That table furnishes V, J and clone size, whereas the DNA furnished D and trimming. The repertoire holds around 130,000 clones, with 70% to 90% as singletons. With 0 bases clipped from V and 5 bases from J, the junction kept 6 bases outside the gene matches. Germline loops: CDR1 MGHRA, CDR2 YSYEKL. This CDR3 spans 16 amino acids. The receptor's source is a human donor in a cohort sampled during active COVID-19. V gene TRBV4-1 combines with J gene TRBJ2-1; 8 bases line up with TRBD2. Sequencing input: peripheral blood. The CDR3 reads CASSQDPAGANNEQFF. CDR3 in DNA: TGCGCCAGCAGCCAAGATCCAGCGGGGGCGAACAATGAGCAGTTCTTC.